This is a list of T cell receptor beta chains from one sample in a study of blood T cell repertoires in COVID-19. TCRdb's copy holds only in-frame clones and misses some; the assay was immunoSEQ multiplex PCR. The data contain around 260,000 clones, around 90% of them singletons. The sequencing input was peripheral blood. These receptor sequences come from a human donor in a cohort sampled during active COVID-19. CDR3s include the opening cysteine and the closing phenylalanine or tryptophan. A D gene is named only where the DNA matches it firmly. Clone sizes are given selectively: once, few, many, or a class where the clone is expanded.

cdr3_length	v_call	clone_size	d_call	j_call	cdr3_nt	cdr3_aa
15	TRBV28	-	TRBD1	TRBJ2-3	TGTGCCAGCAGTTCTCCCGGACAGGGGACAGATACGCAGTATTTT	CASSSPGQGTDTQYF
16	TRBV4-2	few	-	TRBJ2-1	TGTGCCAGCAGCCCGGGAACAGCGCCCTCTTACAATGAGCAGTTCTTC	CASSPGTAPSYNEQFF
17	TRBV24-1	-	TRBD1	TRBJ2-7	TGTGCCACCAGTGATTTTCGGGACAGGGTCCTCTCCTACGAGCAGTACTTC	CATSDFRDRVLSYEQYF
16	TRBV4-1	-	TRBD2	TRBJ2-1	TGCGCCAGCAGCCCAGACCTTAGCGGGACCTACAATGAGCAGTTCTTC	CASSPDLSGTYNEQFF
14	TRBV7-9	-	-	TRBJ2-5	TGTGCCAGCAGCTTAGTGAGCGGAATTGGGGCCCAGTACTTC	CASSLVSGIGAQYF
13	TRBV27	-	-	TRBJ1-1	TGTGCCAGTATGGGCCAGCTGAACACTGAAGCTTTCTTT	CASMGQLNTEAFF
14	TRBV30	-	TRBD2	TRBJ2-5	TGTGCCAGCCAGGGGCGGGGGGGCCAAGAGACCCAGTACTTC	CASQGRGGQETQYF
14	TRBV19	-	TRBD2	TRBJ2-1	TGTGCCGTGGGTTTGAGCGGGGGGCTGAATGAGCAGTTCTTC	CAVGLSGGLNEQFF
14	TRBV7-2	-	TRBD1	TRBJ1-5	TGTGCCAGCAGCTTTGGACAGGGCAGTCAGCCCCAGCATTTT	CASSFGQGSQPQHF
12	TRBV19	-	-	TRBJ1-4	TGTGCCAGCCAGCGGCGGAGTGAAAAACTGTTTTTT	CASQRRSEKLFF
14	TRBV5-1	once	TRBD2	TRBJ2-1	TGCGCCAGTTCTAGCGGGAGTGGGTACAATGAGCAGTTCTTC	CASSSGSGYNEQFF
11	TRBV10-1	-	-	TRBJ1-1	TGCGCCAGCTCGGGGGGCACTGAAGCTTTCTTT	CASSGGTEAFF
16	TRBV7-8	-	TRBD1	TRBJ1-5	TGTGCCAGCAGCGCAGCCGGTGGACAGGTTAATCAGCCCCAGCATTTT	CASSAAGGQVNQPQHF
20	TRBV6-2/TRBV6-3	-	TRBD1	TRBJ2-3	TGTGCCAGCAGTCGCGCCCCTTGGGACAGGGAGGTCTGGGGCACAGATACGCAGTATTTT	CASSRAPWDREVWGTDTQYF
15	TRBV6-5	few	-	TRBJ1-4	TGTGCCAGCACTCCTAAGTGGGGCCCTGGTGAAAAACTGTTTTTT	CASTPKWGPGEKLFF
17	TRBV28	-	TRBD1	TRBJ1-4	TGTGCCAGCAGCACCGGGACAGGGGGCAGGGCTAATGAAAAACTGTTTTTT	CASSTGTGGRANEKLFF
13	TRBV6-5	-	-	TRBJ2-1	TGTGCCAGCAGGCTCGGACTTTTCAATGAGCAGTTCTTC	CASRLGLFNEQFF
14	TRBV7-2	-	-	TRBJ1-2	TGTGCCAGCAGCTTAGATGGCAGGGGCTATGGCTACACCTTC	CASSLDGRGYGYTF
17	TRBV7-9	-	-	TRBJ2-5	TGTGCCAGCAGCTTAGTCCCGGCGGCGGCAGACAGGGAGACCCAGTACTTC	CASSLVPAAADRETQYF
15	TRBV24-1	-	TRBD1	TRBJ1-2	TGTGCCACCAGTGACTTTGACAGGGCTTTTCGGGGCTACACCTTC	CATSDFDRAFRGYTF
15	TRBV27	-	-	TRBJ1-4	TGTGCCAGCACCGTACGGCGGGGTGTCAATGAAAAACTGTTTTTT	CASTVRRGVNEKLFF
14	TRBV3-1/TRBV3-2	-	-	TRBJ1-2	TGTGCCAGCAGCGGGGACGGGGGGAACTATGGCTACACCTTC	CASSGDGGNYGYTF
12	TRBV6-5	-	-	TRBJ2-7	TGTGCCAGCCCAGGACTGATCTACGAGCAGTACTTC	CASPGLIYEQYF
14	TRBV7-9	-	TRBD1	TRBJ2-7	TGTGCCAGCAGCTCCCGGGACAGGGGGAACGAGCAGTACTTC	CASSSRDRGNEQYF
15	TRBV2	-	-	TRBJ1-3	TGTGCCAGCAGTGAGTTGGGGGGCTCTGGAAACACCATATATTTT	CASSELGGSGNTIYF